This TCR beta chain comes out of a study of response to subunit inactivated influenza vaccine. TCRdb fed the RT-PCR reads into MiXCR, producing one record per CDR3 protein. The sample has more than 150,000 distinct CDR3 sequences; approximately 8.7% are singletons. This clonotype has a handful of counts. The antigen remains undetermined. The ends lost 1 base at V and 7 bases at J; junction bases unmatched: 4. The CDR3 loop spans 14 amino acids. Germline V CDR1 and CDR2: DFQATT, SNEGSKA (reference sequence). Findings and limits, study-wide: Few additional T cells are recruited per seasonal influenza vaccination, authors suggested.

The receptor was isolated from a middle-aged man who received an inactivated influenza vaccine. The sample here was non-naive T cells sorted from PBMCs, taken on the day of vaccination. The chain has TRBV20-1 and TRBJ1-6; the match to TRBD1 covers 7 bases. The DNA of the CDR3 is TGCAGTGCTAGAGTAACAGGGGTGAATTCACCCCTCCACTTT. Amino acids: CSARVTGVNSPLHF.